These T cell receptor beta chains were read from a single sample in a study of blood T cell repertoires in COVID-19. Sequencing used immunoSEQ multiplex PCR; TCRdb keeps in-frame clones, though not all of them. The sample holds 80,000 to 100,000 clones; about 74% are singletons and the top ten take just under 4%. Material for sequencing was peripheral blood. The receptors originated from a man between 65 and 80 years old with COVID-19, enrolled during active disease. The CDR3 runs from the conserved cysteine through the conserved F or W.

>TRBV3-1/TRBV3-2|TRBJ2-2
CASSWGTSGTGELFF
>TRBV28|TRBJ2-3
CASTSRRTSGGTQYF
>TRBV12-3/TRBV12-4|TRBJ1-3
CASSSTLNTIYF
>TRBV6-5|TRBJ1-2
CASWRGIEYTF
>TRBV5-1|TRBJ1-1
CASSVRGGTEAFF
>TRBV7-2|TRBJ2-5
CASSSPGIQETQYF
>TRBV9|TRBJ2-3
CASSGTHTDTQYF
>TRBV5-1|TRBJ2-3
CASSLVSANTDTQYF
>TRBV4-3|TRBJ2-3
CASSQGDRGQYF
>TRBV12-3/TRBV12-4|TRBJ2-1
CASRYRQHNEQFF
>TRBV30|TRBJ2-3
CAWSVRGAPSTDTQYF
>TRBV6-5|TRBJ2-5
CASTPLGGEGTQYF
>TRBV25-1|TRBJ2-7
CASSWTGGGRSYEQYF
>TRBV9|TRBJ1-3
CASSARTQVAGNTIYF
>TRBV16|TRBJ2-1
CASSQSSSGSEQFF
>TRBV7-2|TRBJ2-5
CASSLNGRGETQYF
>TRBV2|TRBJ2-1
CASSESPNYNEQFF
>TRBV10-3|TRBJ2-6
CAISDDSYYSGANVLTF
>TRBV6-2/TRBV6-3|TRBJ1-1
CASSYGGLVNTEAFF
>TRBV28|TRBJ1-1
CASSFGQINTEAFF
>TRBV28|TRBJ1-5
CASSSLQGSNQPQHF
>TRBV2|TRBJ2-3
CASSPFGTSVLTDTQYF
>TRBV7-3|TRBJ2-5
CASSPGVGRQETQYF
>TRBV7-2|TRBJ1-4
CASSSQGADEKLFF
>TRBV19|TRBJ2-3
CASKRGLLTDTQYF
>TRBV5-5|TRBJ2-7
CASSLLTGGLEEQYF
>TRBV5-8|TRBJ2-1
CASTAGFNEQFF
>TRBV3-1/TRBV3-2|TRBJ2-3
CASRQQGSTDTQYF
>TRBV28|TRBJ2-3
CASSSPTPRGADTQYF
>TRBV2|TRBJ2-4
CASSSPGQGAKNIQYF
>TRBV5-1|TRBJ2-3
CASSQILAWADTQYF
>TRBV9|TRBJ2-3
CASSEKTAGITDTQYF
>TRBV27|TRBJ1-6
CASSSTGGYSPLHF
>TRBV5-1|TRBJ1-6
CASSTLGQGALGNSPLHF
>TRBV27|TRBJ2-1
CASSLSGGRLWAEQFF
>TRBV5-1|TRBJ2-7
CASSYGQGLYEQYF
>TRBV4-3|TRBJ2-3
CASSQQGGYTDTQYF
>TRBV11-1|TRBJ2-5
CASSMRFQETQYF
>TRBV3-1/TRBV3-2|TRBJ1-2
CASSQERRDRVFLFYGYTF
>TRBV27|TRBJ1-6
CASSPTGDPLHF
>TRBV11-3|TRBJ2-3
CASSLGGSTDTQYF
>TRBV18|TRBJ1-5
CASSPQGNPDNQPQHF
>TRBV7-2|TRBJ2-1
CATQTKGDNEQFF
>TRBV2|TRBJ2-5
CASSGDSQETQYF
>TRBV30|TRBJ2-7
CAWVQTGQLEEQYF
>TRBV7-3|TRBJ2-1
CASGAGQSSYNEQFF
>TRBV27|TRBJ2-7
CASSFRTPYEQYF
>TRBV4-2|TRBJ2-7
CASSQDEDGTGGRYEQYF
>TRBV30|TRBJ1-5
CAWSRSDRWVQPQHF
>TRBV15|TRBJ1-5
CATSRLDQPQHF
>TRBV7-3|TRBJ2-1
CASSLWRLAGEPGDNEQFF
>TRBV6-2/TRBV6-3|TRBJ2-1
CASSYSNNEQFF
>TRBV6-5|TRBJ1-5
CASSLTGPQPQHF
>TRBV6-2/TRBV6-3|TRBJ1-2
CASSLSRTGEGYGYTF